The 26 T cell receptor beta chains reported below all come from one sample, sequenced in a study of blood T cell repertoires in COVID-19. Using immunoSEQ multiplex PCR, the repertoire was profiled, and TCRdb retains in-frame clones only, with some absent. The data show 250,000 to 400,000 clones, approximately 87% seen once. Sequenced material: peripheral blood. The receptors derive from a woman in her twenties or thirties with COVID-19, enrolled during active disease.

The chain employs TRBV19 and TRBJ1-2; no clear D gene. Germline lookup yields CDR1 LNHDA and CDR2 SQIVND (reference sequence). V gave up 4 bases and J gave up 5 bases, with 8 bases separating them. CDR3 length equals 12 residues. CDR3 bases: TGTGCCAGTAGTAGTTCGGGGTATGGCTACACCTTC. Its translation is CASSSSGYGYTF.

This sequence joins TRBV6-5 and TRBJ1-6; D is unclear. Deletions cut 4 bases from V and 0 bases from J, with 4 bases between. CDR1 is MNHEY and CDR2 is SVGAGI in the germline V gene. This CDR3 is 14 amino acids long. CDR3 residues: CASSFSSYNSPLHF. CDR3 nucleotides: TGTGCCAGCAGTTTTAGCTCCTATAATTCACCCCTCCACTTT.

The chain carries TRBV9 and TRBJ2-7, with 8 bases identical to TRBD1. The CDR3 spans 14 residues. Germline loops: CDR1 SGDLS, CDR2 YYNGEE. After removal of 3 bases from V and 2 bases from J, the junction contained 4 bases not matched to a gene. CDR3 in DNA: TGTGCCAGCAGCGCCGGGACAGGCACCTACGAGCAGTACTTC. Translating gives CASSAGTGTYEQYF. The whole variable domain, remainder taken from reference TRBV9 and TRBJ2-7, is DSGVTQTPKHLITATGQRVTLRCSPRSGDLSVYWYQQSLDQGLQFLIQYYNGEERAKGNILERFSAQQFPDLHSELNLSSLELGDSALYFCASSAGTGTYEQYFGPGTRLTVT.

This clone was observed a handful of times. This chain joins TRBV23-1 and TRBJ2-7, with 9 bases aligning to TRBD2. TRBV23-1 is assigned to the ORF class and has an uncertain function. With V trimmed by 4 bases and J by 2 bases, 6 bases remained unmatched. The CDR3 is made up of 15 amino acids. In DNA form, the CDR3 reads TGCGCCAGCAGTCTTCGGACTAGCGTCCCCTACGAGCAGTACTTC. It encodes CASSLRTSVPYEQYF.

The DNA for the CDR3 is TGTGCCAGCAGCCGACAGGACCCTAATCAGCCCCAGCATTTT. The encoded protein is CASSRQDPNQPQHF. This rearrangement joins TRBV5-6 to TRBJ1-5, with D possibly matching TRBD1 (6 bases). Per the germline V gene, CDR1 is SGHDT and CDR2 is YYEEEE. The CDR3 contains 14 residues. V gave up 4 bases and J gave up 4 bases, with 12 bases separating them.

The chain carries TRBV18 and TRBJ2-3; D possibly corresponds to TRBD1 (5 bases). This CDR3 contains 13 residues. CDR1 KGHSH and CDR2 LQKENI come from the germline V gene. Trimming removed 4 bases at V and 4 bases at J, with 9 bases between. The CDR3 DNA reads TGTGCCAGCTCACAACAGGTTGCAGATACGCAGTATTTT. Its translation: CASSQQVADTQYF.

The chain uses TRBV27 and TRBJ1-1; TRBD1 agrees at 8 bases. Per the germline V gene, CDR1 is MNHEY and CDR2 is SMNVEV (reference sequence). The CDR3 is 15 residues long. With V trimmed by 6 bases and J by 6 bases, 12 bases remained unmatched. The CDR3 reads CASRRQGALSAEAFF. Written as DNA, the CDR3 is TGTGCCAGCAGGCGGCAGGGGGCCTTATCGGCTGAAGCTTTCTTT.

The V gene is TRBV30, the J gene TRBJ1-1; 7 bases agree with TRBD1. The CDR3 extends over 14 amino acids. After removal of 2 bases from V and 2 bases from J, the junction contained 5 bases not matched to a gene. Germline V gene lookup returns CDR1 GTSNPN and CDR2 SVGIG (reference sequence). The CDR3, as DNA: TGTGCCTGGAGTATAACAGGGGCTAACACTGAAGCTTTCTTT. Translation: CAWSITGANTEAFF.

The J gene is TRBJ2-1, the V gene TRBV5-4, with TRBD2 matching 7 bases. In germline, CDR1 is SGHNT, CDR2 YYREEE (reference sequence). V lost 7 bases and J lost 7; bases outside the gene matches: 14. The length of the CDR3 is 15 residues. Here the CDR3 DNA reads TGTGCCAGCGAGCCTGGGAGGGCCTCGGGAAATGAGCAGTTCTTC. This codes for CASEPGRASGNEQFF.

The V gene is TRBV5-1, the J gene TRBJ1-2; D is perhaps TRBD1 (5 bases). Deletions cut 4 bases from V and 4 bases from J, with 14 bases between. Looked up from germline, CDR1 is SGHRS and CDR2 is YFSETQ. CDR3 length: 14 amino acids. The chain's CDR3 is CASSPEGQGYGYTF. The CDR3 DNA sequence: TGCGCCAGCAGCCCGGAGGGCCAGGGCTATGGCTACACCTTC.

This rearrangement joins TRBV30 to TRBJ2-7; D might be TRBD1 (6 bases). Germline V CDR1 and CDR2: GTSNPN, SVGIG (reference sequence). V was clipped by 5 bases and J by 4 bases, with 9 bases between them. The CDR3 covers 11 residues. CDR3 region: CAWVQGYEQYF. CDR3 DNA: TGTGCCTGGGTACAGGGTTACGAGCAGTACTTC.

The chain has TRBV10-1 and TRBJ2-1; unclear D gene. With 5 bases removed from V and 6 bases from J, the gap between germline ends came to 11 bases. Looked up from germline, CDR1 is WNHNN and CDR2 is SYGVQD (reference sequence). The CDR3 runs to 13 residues. This CDR3 is CASSSSVGNEQFF. CDR3 in DNA: TGCGCCAGCAGTAGCTCCGTCGGCAATGAGCAGTTCTTC.

The chain carries TRBV5-1 and TRBJ2-5; 8 nucleotides line up with TRBD1. Germline V gene sequence: CDR1 SGHRS, CDR2 YFSETQ. This CDR3 is 15 amino acids long. The trim removed 4 bases at V and 1 base at J, leaving 6 bases unmatched. The CDR3 is CASSPWTGPQETQYF. CDR3 DNA sequence: TGCGCCAGCAGCCCGTGGACAGGGCCCCAAGAGACCCAGTACTTC.

V gene TRBV25-1 combines with J gene TRBJ1-3; TRBD1 aligns across 8 bases. From germline, CDR1 is MGHDK and CDR2 SYGVNS. V gave up 6 bases and J gave up 8 bases; unmatched junction bases: 6. The CDR3 runs to 13 residues. Here the CDR3 reads CASSYKQGDTIYF. The CDR3 DNA is TGTGCCAGCAGCTATAAACAGGGGGACACCATATATTTT.

This clone was picked up a small number of times. The V and J genes are TRBV7-9 and TRBJ1-4; D uncertain. This CDR3 is 13 amino acids long. V was pared by 2 bases and J by 10 bases, with 11 bases between. Germline V lookup: CDR1 SEHNR, CDR2 FQNEAQ (reference sequence). The DNA for the CDR3 is TGTGCCAGCAGCTTATCCTCCACTGGAAAACTGTTTTTT. Encoded protein: CASSLSSTGKLFF. Full variable domain (remainder filled in from reference TRBV7-9 and TRBJ1-4): DTGVSQNPRHKITKRGQNVTFRCDPISEHNRLYWYRQTLGQGPEFLTYFQNEAQLEKSRLLSDRFSAERPKGSFSTLEIQRTEQGDSAMYLCASSLSSTGKLFFGSGTQLSVL.

The chain has TRBV30 and TRBJ2-7, with a tentative D call TRBD1 (6 bases). CDR3 length: 13 residues. Trimming removed 6 bases at V and 6 bases at J, with 18 bases between. Germline V gives CDR1 GTSNPN, CDR2 SVGIG (reference sequence). The CDR3: CACGTRVVREQYF. Written as DNA, the CDR3 is TGTGCCTGTGGGACACGGGTGGTTCGCGAGCAGTACTTC.

This chain links TRBV4-2 with TRBJ2-1; D is uncertain. Trimming cost V 0 bases and J 3 bases, with 12 bases left between them. The germline V gene encodes CDR1 LGHNA and CDR2 YNFKEQ. The CDR3 totals 16 residues. CDR3 protein: CASSQDSWSDYNEQFF. CDR3 in DNA: TGTGCCAGCAGCCAAGATAGCTGGAGTGACTACAATGAGCAGTTCTTC.

The chain is built from TRBV10-1 and TRBJ2-7; D is possibly TRBD1 (6 bases). The CDR3 is 13 amino acids. Trimming took 3 bases from V and 4 from J, leaving 10 bases between them. From germline, CDR1 is WNHNN and CDR2 SYGVQD (reference sequence). The CDR3 region has the DNA TGCGCCAGCAGTGAAGGTCAGGGGTACGAGCAGTACTTC. It encodes CASSEGQGYEQYF.

This sequence joins TRBV11-2 and TRBJ2-1; D gene ambiguous. V was trimmed by 0 bases and J by 0 bases, leaving 9 bases between them. Germline CDR1 reads SGHAT; CDR2 reads FQNNGV. The CDR3 has 16 residues. As DNA, the CDR3 is TGTGCCAGCAGCTTAGAGTGGTCGAGCTCCTACAATGAGCAGTTCTTC. Its translation is CASSLEWSSSYNEQFF.

The V and J genes are TRBV9 and TRBJ1-4; D is unclear. Per germline, CDR1 SGDLS and CDR2 YYNGEE. CDR3 size: 15 residues. Deletions cut 0 bases from V and 4 bases from J, with 10 bases between. CDR3 region: CASSVGVEGNEKLFF. In DNA, the CDR3 is TGTGCCAGCAGCGTAGGAGTGGAGGGTAATGAAAAACTGTTTTTT. Full variable domain (outside the CDR3, taken from reference TRBV9 and TRBJ1-4): DSGVTQTPKHLITATGQRVTLRCSPRSGDLSVYWYQQSLDQGLQFLIQYYNGEERAKGNILERFSAQQFPDLHSELNLSSLELGDSALYFCASSVGVEGNEKLFFGSGTQLSVL.

This chain uses TRBV27 with TRBJ1-2; 8 positions match TRBD1. The V and J ends lost 4 bases and 7 bases, in that order; junction bases with no gene match: 5. Germline CDR1 reads MNHEY; CDR2 reads SMNVEV (reference sequence). The CDR3 covers 13 residues. The CDR3 sequence is CASSYTGGVGYTF. In DNA form, the CDR3 reads TGTGCCAGCAGTTATACAGGGGGAGTTGGCTACACCTTC.

CDR3 residues: CSVGGQGWHTEAFF. The CDR3 DNA follows: TGCAGCGTGGGGGGACAGGGTTGGCACACTGAAGCTTTCTTT. This chain links TRBV29-1 with TRBJ1-1; 9 nucleotides line up with TRBD1. CDR3 length: 14 residues. In germline, CDR1 is SQVTM, CDR2 ANQGSEA. With V trimmed by 6 bases and J by 3 bases, 8 bases remained unmatched.

J is TRBJ2-1 and V is TRBV19, with 12 bases fitting TRBD2. CDR3 length equals 18 residues. Germline trimming cut 4 bases from V and 7 bases from J; bases unmatched to any gene: 14. Germline loops: CDR1 LNHDA, CDR2 SQIVND (reference sequence). CDR3 in DNA: TGTGCCAGTAGTAGAACTGGAGCTAGCGGGAGGGCCGGGAATGAGCAGTTCTTC. It codes for CASSRTGASGRAGNEQFF.

J is TRBJ1-2 and V is TRBV4-1, with D perhaps matching TRBD1 (6 bases). The CDR3 length is 15 residues. CDR1 MGHRA and CDR2 YSYEKL come from the germline V gene. V shed 4 bases and J shed 0 bases, with 12 bases lying between them. CDR3 loop: CASSPGQMTNYGYTF. The CDR3, as DNA: TGCGCCAGCAGCCCCGGACAGATGACTAACTATGGCTACACCTTC.

The chain has TRBV29-1 and TRBJ2-1; TRBD2 agrees at 10 bases. CDR1 is SQVTM and CDR2 is ANQGSEA in the germline V gene. CDR3 length equals 13 residues. Trimming took 6 bases from V and 6 from J; bases not matched to a gene: 5. The CDR3 DNA reads as TGCAGCGTCCACGGACTAGCGGTCAATGAGCAGTTCTTC. Translation: CSVHGLAVNEQFF.

This chain links TRBV30 with TRBJ2-2; 7 bases agree with TRBD2. Germline trimming cut 3 bases from V and 6 bases from J; bases unmatched to any gene: 7. CDR1 and CDR2 (germline): GTSNPN, SVGIG (reference sequence). CDR3 size: 14 residues. CDR3 region: CAWRAGLVPGELFF. CDR3 coding DNA: TGTGCCTGGAGGGCCGGACTAGTCCCCGGGGAGCTGTTTTTT.